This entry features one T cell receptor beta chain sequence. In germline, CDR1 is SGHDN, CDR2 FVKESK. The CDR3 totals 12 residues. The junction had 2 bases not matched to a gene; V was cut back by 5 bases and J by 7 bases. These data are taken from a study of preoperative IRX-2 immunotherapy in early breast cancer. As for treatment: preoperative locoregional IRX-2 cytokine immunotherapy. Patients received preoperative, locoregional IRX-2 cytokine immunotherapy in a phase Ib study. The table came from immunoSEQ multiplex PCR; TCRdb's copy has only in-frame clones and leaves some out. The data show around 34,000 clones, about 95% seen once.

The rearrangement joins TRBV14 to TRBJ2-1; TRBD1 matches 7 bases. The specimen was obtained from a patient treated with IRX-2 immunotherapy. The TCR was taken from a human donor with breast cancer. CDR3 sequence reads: CASSTGVNEQFF. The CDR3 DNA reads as TGTGCCAGCAGCACAGGGGTAAATGAGCAGTTCTTC.